Listed below are T cell receptor beta chains from one sample, sequenced in a study of blood T cell repertoires in COVID-19. Repertoires were generated with immunoSEQ multiplex PCR, while TCRdb's copy carries only in-frame clones and drops some. The sample contains 450,000 or so clones, around nine tenths of which appear only once. The sample consisted of peripheral blood. These receptor sequences come from a man in his late teens or twenties with COVID-19, enrolled during active disease. Each CDR3 is given with its conserved first and last residue. The D gene is left open where the match is weak. Size is omitted from some rows. Given values are once, few, many or a class for expanded clones.

j_call d_call v_call cdr3_length clone_size cdr3_nt cdr3_aa
TRBJ1-1 NA TRBV7-2 14 many TGTGCCAGCAGCTTAGCGAGAGGGTCCACTGAAGCTTTCTTT CASSLARGSTEAFF
TRBJ1-5 TRBD1 TRBV6-5 15 NA TGTGCCAGCAGAACGACAGGGCTTAGCAATCAGCCCCAGCATTTT CASRTTGLSNQPQHF
TRBJ2-7 NA TRBV24-1 10 NA TGTGCCACCAGTACCGGCGAGCAGTACTTC CATSTGEQYF
TRBJ2-1 TRBD2 TRBV5-8 18 NA TGTGCCAGCAGCCCGGACACGCCGGGACTAGTGGGGTACAATGAGCAGTTCTTC CASSPDTPGLVGYNEQFF
TRBJ2-1 TRBD1 TRBV6-5 14 once TGTGCCAGCAGCGACAGGGGGGGATACAATGAGCAGTTCTTC CASSDRGGYNEQFF
TRBJ2-5 TRBD2 TRBV4-2 12 NA TGTGCCAGCAGCCCGCCGGGGGGGACCCAGTACTTC CASSPPGGTQYF
TRBJ1-1 NA TRBV20-1 14 NA TGCAGTGCTAGTATTCCAGGGTCGCCCACTGAAGCTTTCTTT CSASIPGSPTEAFF
TRBJ2-7 TRBD1 TRBV12-5 16 NA TGTGCTAGTGGTTTTGAAGTGTACAGGGGGACTTACGAGCAGTACTTC CASGFEVYRGTYEQYF
TRBJ1-5 NA TRBV18 13 NA TGTGCCAGCTTGGCAGATAGCAATCAGCCCCAGCATTTT CASLADSNQPQHF
TRBJ1-4 NA TRBV4-1 16 NA TGCGCCAGCAGCCAACCTTGGGGGGGGAAGAATGAAAAACTGTTTTTT CASSQPWGGKNEKLFF
TRBJ1-2 NA TRBV7-2 15 NA TGTGCCAGCAGCTTCAGGGGACCCACTAACTATGGCTACACCTTC CASSFRGPTNYGYTF
TRBJ2-7 NA TRBV12-3/TRBV12-4 13 few TGTGCCAGCAGCTTCCTTGGGAGCTACGAGCAGTACTTC CASSFLGSYEQYF
TRBJ2-3 NA TRBV29-1 18 NA TGCAGCGTTGATGGGTGGGGGGAGAAGTCATTAGGGACAGATACGCAGTATTTT CSVDGWGEKSLGTDTQYF
TRBJ1-6 NA TRBV5-8 12 NA TGTGCCAGCAGCTTGGGAGGTTCACCCCTCCACTTT CASSLGGSPLHF
TRBJ2-3 TRBD2 TRBV7-9 15 once TGTGCCAGCACCTCGGTCCTAGCGGGCACAGATACGCAGTATTTT CASTSVLAGTDTQYF
TRBJ2-3 NA TRBV2 16 NA TGTGCCAGCAGTGTGTTTAGCGCAACTAGCACAGATACGCAGTATTTT CASSVFSATSTDTQYF
TRBJ1-5 NA TRBV5-1 16 NA TGCGCCAGCAGCCCTGGCATCGTGGCTGGCAATCAGCCCCAGCATTTT CASSPGIVAGNQPQHF
TRBJ2-7 NA TRBV7-9 16 NA TGTGCCAGCAGCTTAGAGGGGACTTTCTCTACCTACGAGCAGTACTTC CASSLEGTFSTYEQYF
TRBJ2-3 TRBD1 TRBV29-1 16 once TGCAGCGTTGTCGAGGTCTGGACAGGGCGCACAGATACGCAGTATTTT CSVVEVWTGRTDTQYF
TRBJ2-5 NA TRBV7-9 18 once TGTGCCAGCAGCTTGGGGGAACCAGGACTCACGGGGAGGGAGACCCAGTACTTC CASSLGEPGLTGRETQYF
TRBJ2-7 NA TRBV24-1 12 NA TGTGCCACCAGTCCAGGGCCCTACGAGCAGTACTTC CATSPGPYEQYF
TRBJ2-4 TRBD2 TRBV27 18 NA TGTGCCAGCAGTTTATACCCCCCACCTCTCGCGGGGGGAAACATTCAGTACTTC CASSLYPPPLAGGNIQYF
TRBJ2-1 NA TRBV3-1/TRBV3-2 15 NA TGTGCCAGCAGCCAAGAGGGGGGGCGCAGGGATGAGCAGTTCTTC CASSQEGGRRDEQFF
TRBJ1-2 NA TRBV6-5 13 NA TGTGCCAGCAGCGCCGGTGCCCTCTATGGCTACACCTTC CASSAGALYGYTF
TRBJ1-4 NA TRBV7-9 15 NA TGTGCCAGCAGCTTAGGTGGCAGGGGTATCGAAAAACTGTTTTTT CASSLGGRGIEKLFF
TRBJ2-2 TRBD2 TRBV5-4 16 NA TGTGCCAGCAGCTCAAGACTAGCTCGAGGACGCGGGGAGCTGTTTTTT CASSSRLARGRGELFF